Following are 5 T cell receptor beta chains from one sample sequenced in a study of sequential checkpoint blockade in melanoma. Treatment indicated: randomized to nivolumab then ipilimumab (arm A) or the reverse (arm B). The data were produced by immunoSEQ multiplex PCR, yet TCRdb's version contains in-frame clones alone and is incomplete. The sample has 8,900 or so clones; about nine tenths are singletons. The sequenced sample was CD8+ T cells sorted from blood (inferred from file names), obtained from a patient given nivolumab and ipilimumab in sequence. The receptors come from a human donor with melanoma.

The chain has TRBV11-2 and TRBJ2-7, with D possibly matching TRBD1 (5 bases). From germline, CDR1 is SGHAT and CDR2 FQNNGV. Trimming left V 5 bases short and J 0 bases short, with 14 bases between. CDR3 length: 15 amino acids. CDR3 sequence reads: CASSPRPGPSYEQYV. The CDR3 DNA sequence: TGTGCCAGCAGCCCCCGTCCAGGGCCCTCCTACGAGCAGTACGTC.

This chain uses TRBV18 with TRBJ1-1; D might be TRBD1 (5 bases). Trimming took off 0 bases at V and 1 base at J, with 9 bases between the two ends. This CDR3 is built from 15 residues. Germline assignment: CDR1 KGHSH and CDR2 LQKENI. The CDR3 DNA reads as TGTGCCAGCTCACCACCGGGACTGGGGAACACTGAAGCTTTCTTT. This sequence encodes CASSPPGLGNTEAFF.

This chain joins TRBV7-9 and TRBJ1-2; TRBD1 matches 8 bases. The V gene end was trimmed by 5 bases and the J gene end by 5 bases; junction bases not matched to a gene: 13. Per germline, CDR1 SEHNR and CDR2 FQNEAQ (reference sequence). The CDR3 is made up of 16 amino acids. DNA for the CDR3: TGTGCCAGCAGCCCAAGTGGGACAGGTAGTTGGTATGGCTACACCTTC. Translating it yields CASSPSGTGSWYGYTF.

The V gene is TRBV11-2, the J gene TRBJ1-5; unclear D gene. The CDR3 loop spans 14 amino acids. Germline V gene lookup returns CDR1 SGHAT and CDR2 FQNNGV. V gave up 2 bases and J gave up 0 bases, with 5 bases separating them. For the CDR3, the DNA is TGTGCCAGCAGCTTATGGGCTAGCAATCAGCCCCAGCATTTT. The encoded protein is CASSLWASNQPQHF.

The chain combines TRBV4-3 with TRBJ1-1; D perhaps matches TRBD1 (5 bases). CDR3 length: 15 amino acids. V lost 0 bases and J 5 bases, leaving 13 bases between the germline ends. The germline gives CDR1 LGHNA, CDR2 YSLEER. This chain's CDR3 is CASSQDLRGWTEAFF. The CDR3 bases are TGCGCCAGCAGCCAAGATTTACGGGGGTGGACTGAAGCTTTCTTT.